These 5 T cell receptor beta chains originate from one sample sequenced in a study of Graves' ophthalmopathy and Graves' hyperthyroidism. RNA transcripts yielded amplified TCR beta CDR3 regions. A first-round RT-PCR used HTBI primers, followed by a second-round multiplex PCR. Via MiXCR, TCRdb re-called the multiplex PCR reads, giving one row per CDR3 protein. The table lists hundreds of thousands of distinct CDR3 sequences, roughly two fifths of them singletons. Sequenced sample: peripheral blood. All receptors come from an adult man with Graves' ophthalmopathy.

In this sample, this clonotype turned up many times. The genes are TRBV7-9 and TRBJ1-6; possibly TRBD1 for D (5 bases). The CDR3 runs 13 residues. Germline CDR1 reads SEHNR; CDR2 reads FQNEAQ (reference sequence). The V end was cut by 10 bases, the J end by 7 bases, with 14 bases between. CDR3 DNA: TGTGCCACAAGGGGAGGACACAATTCACCCCTCCACTTT. This encodes CATRGGHNSPLHF. Full variable domain (rest looked up from reference TRBV7-9 and TRBJ1-6): DTGVSQNPRHKITKRGQNVTFRCDPISEHNRLYWYRQTLGQGPEFLTYFQNEAQLEKSRLLSDRFSAERPKGSFSTLEIQRTEQGDSAMYLCATRGGHNSPLHFGNGTRLTVT.

The table lists this clonotype with a few counts. The chain carries TRBV4-1 and TRBJ2-2; 10 bases map to TRBD2. The V gene end was trimmed by 2 bases and the J gene end by 5 bases; junction bases not matched to a gene: 2. The CDR3 length is 15 residues. The germline CDR1 and CDR2 sequences are MGHRA and YSYEKL. The CDR3 DNA reads as TGCGCCAGCAGCCAAAGCGGGAGGGGGACCGGGGAGCTGTTTTTT. Protein product: CASSQSGRGTGELFF.

This clonotype was seen only once. This may stem from a read error, because a much larger clone lies one nucleotide away. The rearrangement links TRBV2 to TRBJ1-1, with D uncertain. This CDR3 has 14 residues. Germline CDR1 is SNHLY and CDR2 is FYNNEI. V was cut by 10 bases and J by 3 bases, with 18 bases left in between. Here the CDR3 reads CATRDPGRDTEAFF. CDR3 DNA sequence: TGTGCCACCCGGGATCCGGGTAGGGACACTGAAGCTTTCTTT.

The chain links TRBV5-1 to TRBJ2-5; perhaps TRBD1 as D (6 bases). CDR1 is SGHRS and CDR2 is YFSETQ in the germline V gene. The V and J ends lost 4 bases and 5 bases respectively, with 18 bases between them. The CDR3 spans 15 residues. DNA for the CDR3: TGCGCCAGCAGCCTTGGGGGCCCGCCGCGGGAGACCCAGTACTTC. Translation: CASSLGGPPRETQYF.

This clonotype was seen more than once but under ten times. The chain is built from TRBV12-3 or TRBV12-4 and TRBJ2-7; TRBD1 matches 9 bases. There are 14 residues in the CDR3. V was pared by 6 bases and J by 6 bases, with 9 bases of the junction left unmatched. The CDR3: CASRNDRGSGEQYF. DNA for the CDR3: TGTGCCAGCAGGAATGACAGGGGGAGTGGCGAGCAGTACTTC.